A selection of T cell receptor beta chains follows, all from one sample in a study of cytomegalovirus exposure and HLA in healthy donors. The table came from immunoSEQ multiplex PCR; TCRdb's copy has only in-frame clones and leaves some out. The table shows a few hundred thousand clones, with about 83% occurring only once. The source material was PBMCs. The receptors were sampled from a man aged 35-49 years in good health and CMV-seronegative. Each CDR3 is given with its conserved first and last residue. The D gene is left open where the match is weak. Size values are once, few and many counts, or a class for expanded clones, and some rows have none.

D	size	V	J	CDR3	DNA
NA	NA	TRBV25-1	TRBJ2-7	CASSAGLARGEQYF	TGTGCCAGCAGTGCGGGGTTGGCGAGAGGGGAGCAGTACTTC
NA	NA	TRBV21-1	TRBJ2-1	CAIGLGDEQFF	TGTGCCATCGGACTCGGGGATGAGCAGTTCTTC
NA	few	TRBV4-1	TRBJ1-1	CASSQGGPNTEAFF	TGCGCCAGCAGCCAAGGAGGTCCGAACACTGAAGCTTTCTTT
NA	NA	TRBV25-1	TRBJ2-5	CASSVGGVYQETQYF	TGTGCCAGCAGTGTAGGGGGTGTGTACCAAGAGACCCAGTACTTC
TRBD1	NA	TRBV5-6	TRBJ2-7	CASSSGTATYEQYF	TGTGCCAGCAGTTCCGGGACAGCGACTTACGAGCAGTACTTC
TRBD2	NA	TRBV19	TRBJ2-7	CASSEPGLAINEQYF	TGTGCCAGTAGTGAGCCGGGACTAGCGATCAACGAGCAGTACTTC
NA	NA	TRBV7-9	TRBJ2-1	CASSLTREQFF	TGTGCCAGCAGCTTAACGAGAGAGCAGTTCTTC
NA	NA	TRBV4-1	TRBJ1-5	CASSQDQQVSNQPQHF	TGCGCCAGCAGCCAAGATCAACAGGTTAGCAATCAGCCCCAGCATTTT
TRBD2	NA	TRBV2	TRBJ2-1	CASSLFSGSYNEQFF	TGTGCCAGCAGCCTCTTTAGCGGGAGTTACAATGAGCAGTTCTTC
NA	NA	TRBV2	TRBJ1-3	CASSTDSFSGNTIYF	TGTGCCAGCAGTACAGACAGTTTCTCTGGAAACACCATATATTTT
NA	NA	TRBV2	TRBJ1-1	CANREDTEAFF	TGTGCCAACAGGGAGGACACTGAAGCTTTCTTT
TRBD2	NA	TRBV27	TRBJ2-1	CASPQVAGGGYEQFF	TGTGCCAGCCCCCAAGTGGCGGGAGGAGGGTATGAGCAGTTCTTC
NA	NA	TRBV6-6	TRBJ1-2	CASSYSVDGYTF	TGTGCCAGCAGTTACTCGGTAGATGGCTACACCTTC
TRBD1	once	TRBV5-1	TRBJ2-5	CASSDGQGISETQYF	TGCGCCAGCAGCGATGGACAGGGAATTTCGGAGACCCAGTACTTC
TRBD1	NA	TRBV2	TRBJ2-1	CASRQGRNEQFF	TGTGCCAGCAGACAGGGGCGCAATGAGCAGTTCTTC
NA	NA	TRBV28	TRBJ2-5	CASNQGRETQYF	TGTGCCAGCAACCAGGGCCGAGAGACCCAGTACTTC
TRBD2	NA	TRBV5-1	TRBJ2-2	CASSWGLEGGELFF	TGCGCCAGCAGCTGGGGACTAGAGGGCGGGGAGCTGTTTTTT
TRBD2	NA	TRBV7-9	TRBJ2-7	CSSSLLAGGEDEQYF	TGTTCCAGCAGCCTACTAGCGGGAGGGGAAGACGAGCAGTACTTC
TRBD2	NA	TRBV4-3	TRBJ2-1	CASSPPGTRFNEQFF	TGCGCCAGCAGCCCCCCCGGGACTAGGTTCAATGAGCAGTTCTTC
NA	NA	TRBV27	TRBJ2-7	CASQNHEQYF	TGTGCCAGCCAGAACCACGAGCAGTACTTC
NA	NA	TRBV6-1	TRBJ1-2	CASSPGQYGYTF	TGTGCCAGCAGCCCAGGGCAGTATGGCTACACCTTC
NA	NA	TRBV18	TRBJ1-3	CASSRPGSNLKTIYF	TGTGCCAGCTCACGCCCGGGGAGTAATCTGAAGACCATATATTTT
NA	NA	TRBV27	TRBJ2-7	CASSFAGASYEQYF	TGTGCCAGCAGTTTCGCAGGGGCCTCCTACGAGCAGTACTTC
TRBD1	few	TRBV2	TRBJ1-2	CASSEAHRGSYYGYTF	TGTGCCAGCAGTGAAGCGCACAGGGGAAGTTACTATGGCTACACCTTC
NA	NA	TRBV18	TRBJ1-2	CASSPTGHYGYTF	TGTGCCAGCTCACCAACAGGCCACTATGGCTACACCTTC
NA	NA	TRBV19	TRBJ1-5	CASSIDIQPQHF	TGTGCCAGTAGTATAGACATTCAGCCCCAGCATTTT
NA	NA	TRBV6-5	TRBJ1-5	CASSPLAGERQPQHF	TGTGCCAGCAGCCCACTGGCGGGGGAGAGGCAGCCCCAGCATTTT
NA	once	TRBV27	TRBJ2-2	CASRDYRTGELFF	TGTGCCAGCAGAGACTATAGGACGGGGGAGCTGTTTTTT
NA	few	TRBV5-1	TRBJ1-3	CASSRDISGNTIYF	TGCGCCAGCAGCCGGGACATCTCTGGAAACACCATATATTTT
NA	NA	TRBV11-2	TRBJ1-6	CASSLSAGPYNSPLHF	TGTGCCAGCAGCTTAAGTGCAGGGCCTTATAATTCACCCCTCCACTTT
NA	once	TRBV7-8	TRBJ1-5	CASSLARRMMRYSGGNQPQHF	TGTGCCAGCAGCTTAGCCCGAAGGATGATGAGGTATTCAGGGGGCAATCAGCCCCAGCATTTT
NA	NA	TRBV18	TRBJ1-1	CASSVLGENTEAFF	TGTGCCAGCTCAGTACTCGGGGAGAACACTGAAGCTTTCTTT
TRBD2	NA	TRBV30	TRBJ2-5	CAWSVQREAETQYF	TGTGCCTGGAGTGTCCAGCGGGAGGCGGAGACCCAGTACTTC
NA	NA	TRBV18	TRBJ2-1	CASFLNAGNNEQFF	TGTGCCAGCTTTTTAAACGCGGGTAACAATGAGCAGTTCTTC
TRBD1	few	TRBV5-6	TRBJ2-5	CASSDEGTGWETQYF	TGTGCCAGCAGCGACGAGGGGACAGGGTGGGAGACCCAGTACTTC
TRBD1	few	TRBV7-9	TRBJ1-4	CASSLRNRGRGEKLFF	TGTGCCAGCAGCTTAAGAAACAGGGGGCGCGGTGAAAAACTGTTTTTT
NA	NA	TRBV27	TRBJ1-2	CASSLAVNYGYTF	TGTGCCAGCAGTCTAGCGGTTAACTATGGCTACACCTTC
NA	NA	TRBV9	TRBJ2-7	CASSSDGVYEQYF	TGTGCCAGCAGTTCGGACGGGGTCTACGAGCAGTACTTC
NA	NA	TRBV13	TRBJ2-2	CASSPPLNTGELFF	TGTGCCAGCAGCCCTCCACTGAACACCGGGGAGCTGTTTTTT
NA	NA	TRBV27	TRBJ2-2	CASSFEGTNTGELFF	TGTGCCAGCAGTTTTGAGGGTACGAACACCGGGGAGCTGTTTTTT
TRBD1	NA	TRBV2	TRBJ2-7	CASSRGQGFYEQYF	TGTGCCAGCAGTCGGGGACAGGGATTTTACGAGCAGTACTTC
NA	NA	TRBV11-3	TRBJ2-1	CASSLGSGSYNEQFF	TGTGCCAGCAGCTTAGGAAGCGGAAGCTACAATGAGCAGTTCTTC
TRBD1	NA	TRBV27	TRBJ2-1	CATSMGTGGNEQFF	TGTGCCACCTCTATGGGGACAGGGGGGAATGAGCAGTTCTTC
TRBD2	NA	TRBV4-1	TRBJ2-1	CASSQGRAGVSNEQFF	TGCGCCAGCAGCCAAGGTCGGGCGGGAGTGAGCAATGAGCAGTTCTTC
NA	NA	TRBV5-4	TRBJ1-2	CASSWGGGGNYGYTF	TGTGCCAGCAGCTGGGGTGGGGGAGGCAACTATGGCTACACCTTC
TRBD1	NA	TRBV10-3	TRBJ1-6	CAISEGTGRSPLHF	TGTGCCATCAGTGAGGGGACAGGGAGGTCACCCCTCCACTTT
TRBD2	NA	TRBV9	TRBJ2-1	CASSDPTSGRDNEQFF	TGTGCCAGCAGCGACCCGACTAGCGGGAGGGACAATGAGCAGTTCTTC
TRBD1	NA	TRBV29-1	TRBJ2-7	CSAGQGLTYEQYF	TGCAGCGCCGGACAGGGGCTCACCTACGAGCAGTACTTC
NA	once	TRBV11-1	TRBJ2-7	CASSLDGYRPYEQYF	TGTGCCAGCAGCTTAGACGGATACAGACCCTACGAGCAGTACTTC
TRBD1	NA	TRBV29-1	TRBJ2-1	CSTPGQRIYNEQFF	TGCAGCACCCCGGGACAGCGTATTTACAATGAGCAGTTCTTC
TRBD2	NA	TRBV2	TRBJ2-1	CASSGLAFEQFF	TGTGCCAGCAGTGGACTAGCGTTTGAGCAGTTCTTC
TRBD1	NA	TRBV2	TRBJ1-2	CASRYDREYGYTF	TGTGCCAGCCGATATGACAGGGAATATGGCTACACCTTC
TRBD2	NA	TRBV15	TRBJ2-7	CATSGLGFSGYEQYF	TGTGCCACCAGCGGACTAGGTTTTAGCGGCTACGAGCAGTACTTC